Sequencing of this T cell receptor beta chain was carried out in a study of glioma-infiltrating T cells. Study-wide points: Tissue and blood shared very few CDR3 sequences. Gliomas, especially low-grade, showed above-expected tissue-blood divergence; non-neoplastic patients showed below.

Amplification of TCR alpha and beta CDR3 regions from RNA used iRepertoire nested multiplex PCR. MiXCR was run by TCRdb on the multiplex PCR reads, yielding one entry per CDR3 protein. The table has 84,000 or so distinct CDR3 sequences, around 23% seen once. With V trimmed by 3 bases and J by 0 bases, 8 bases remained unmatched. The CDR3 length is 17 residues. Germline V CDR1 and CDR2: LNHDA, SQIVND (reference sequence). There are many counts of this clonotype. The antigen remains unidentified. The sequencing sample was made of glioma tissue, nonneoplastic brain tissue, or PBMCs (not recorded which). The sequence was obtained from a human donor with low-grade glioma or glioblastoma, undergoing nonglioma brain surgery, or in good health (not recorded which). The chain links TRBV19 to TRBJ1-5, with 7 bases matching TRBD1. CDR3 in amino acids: CASSIVRDSYSNQPQHF. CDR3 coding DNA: TGTGCCAGTAGTATCGTGCGGGACAGCTATAGCAATCAGCCCCAGCATTTT.